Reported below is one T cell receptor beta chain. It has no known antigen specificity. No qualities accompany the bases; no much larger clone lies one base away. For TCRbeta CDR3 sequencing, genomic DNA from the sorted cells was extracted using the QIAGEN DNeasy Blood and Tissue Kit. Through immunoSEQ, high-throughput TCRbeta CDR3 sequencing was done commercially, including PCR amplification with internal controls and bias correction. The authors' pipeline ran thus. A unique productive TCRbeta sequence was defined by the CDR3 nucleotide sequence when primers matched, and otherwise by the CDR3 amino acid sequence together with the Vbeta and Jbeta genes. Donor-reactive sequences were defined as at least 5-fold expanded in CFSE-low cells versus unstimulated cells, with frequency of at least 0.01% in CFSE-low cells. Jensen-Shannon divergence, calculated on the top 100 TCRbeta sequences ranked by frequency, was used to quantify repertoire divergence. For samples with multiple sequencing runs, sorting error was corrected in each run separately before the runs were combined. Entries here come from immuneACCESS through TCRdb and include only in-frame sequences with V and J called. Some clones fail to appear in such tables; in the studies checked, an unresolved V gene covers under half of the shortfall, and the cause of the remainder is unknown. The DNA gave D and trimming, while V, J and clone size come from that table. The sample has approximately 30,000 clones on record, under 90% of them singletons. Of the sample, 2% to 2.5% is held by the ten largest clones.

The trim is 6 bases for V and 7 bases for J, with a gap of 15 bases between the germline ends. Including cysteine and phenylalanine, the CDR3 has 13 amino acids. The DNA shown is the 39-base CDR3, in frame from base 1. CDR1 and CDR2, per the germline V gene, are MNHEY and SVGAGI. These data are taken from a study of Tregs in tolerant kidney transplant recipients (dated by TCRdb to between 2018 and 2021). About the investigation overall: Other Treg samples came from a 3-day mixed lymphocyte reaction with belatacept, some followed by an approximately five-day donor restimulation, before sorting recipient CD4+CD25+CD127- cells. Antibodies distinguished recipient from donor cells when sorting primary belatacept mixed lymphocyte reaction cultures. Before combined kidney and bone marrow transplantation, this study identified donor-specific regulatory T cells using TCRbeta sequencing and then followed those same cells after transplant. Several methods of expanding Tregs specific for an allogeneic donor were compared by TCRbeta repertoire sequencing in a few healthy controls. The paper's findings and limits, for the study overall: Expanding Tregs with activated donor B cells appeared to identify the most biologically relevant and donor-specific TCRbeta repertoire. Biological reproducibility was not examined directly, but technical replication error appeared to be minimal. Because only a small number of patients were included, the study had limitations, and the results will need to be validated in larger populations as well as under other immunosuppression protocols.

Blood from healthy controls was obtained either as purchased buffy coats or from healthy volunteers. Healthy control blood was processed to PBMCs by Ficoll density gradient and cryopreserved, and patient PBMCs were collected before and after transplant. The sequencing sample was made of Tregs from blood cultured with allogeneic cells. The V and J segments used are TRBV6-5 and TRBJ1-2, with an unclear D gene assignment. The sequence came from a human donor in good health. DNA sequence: TGTGCCAGCAGCCTTCTTACCCCGGGTGGCTACACCTTC. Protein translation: CASSLLTPGGYTF.